This TCR beta chain was retrieved from a study of identical twins. Study-wide results and limits: Within cord blood, abundant beta clonotypes carried fewer insertions, but memory repertoires showed no such trend.

TCRdb redid the calling of the 5' RACE reads with MiXCR, one entry per CDR3 protein. The repertoire has hundreds of thousands of distinct CDR3 sequences, approximately 13% of them found once; the top ten carry roughly 1.5%. Trimming cost V 4 bases and J 10 bases, with 17 bases left between them. Germline V gives CDR1 MDHEN, CDR2 SYDVKM. The length of the CDR3 is 15 residues. This clonotype was detected many times. What it binds is unknown. This same sample was also part of a study on yellow fever vaccine responses in identical twins. In that study: Reports say the vaccine T cell response in twins looked partly convergent and partly personalized.

This chain uses TRBV28 with TRBJ1-6, with D possibly TRBD1 on 6 matching bases. The receptor was derived from a young woman in good health. Material: PBMCs. The CDR3 reads CASSSDRRRGSPLHF. The CDR3 DNA is TGTGCCAGCAGTTCAGACAGAAGGAGGGGGTCACCCCTCCACTTT.